This is a list of T cell receptor beta chains from one sample in a study of CD8 T cells in Susac syndrome. TCRdb reanalysed the immunoSEQ multiplex PCR reads using MiXCR and keeps one entry per CDR3 protein. The sample carries over 120,000 distinct CDR3 sequences, roughly 94% recorded once. Input material: CD4+ T cells from PBMCs. The receptors shown here come from a human donor in good health. CDR3s include the opening cysteine and the closing phenylalanine or tryptophan. D genes are given only for firm matches. Expanded clones are given a class, and other clones once, few, many or no size at all.

>-|-|TRBV29-1|TRBJ1-1
CSVVGRLNTEAFF
TGCAGCGTTGTGGGTAGACTGAACACTGAAGCTTTCTTT
>-|-|TRBV7-9|TRBJ2-7
CASSLEGGGNSYEQYF
TGTGCCAGCAGCTTAGAGGGAGGAGGGAACTCCTACGAGCAGTACTTC
>TRBD1|-|TRBV5-1|TRBJ2-1
CASSLWDRAIDEQFF
TGCGCCAGCAGCTTGTGGGACAGAGCTATAGATGAGCAGTTCTTC
>TRBD1|-|TRBV20-1|TRBJ1-1
CSARQGVTEAFF
TGCAGTGCTAGACAGGGGGTCACTGAAGCTTTCTTT
>-|-|TRBV10-3|TRBJ2-7
CAISGGEKQYF
TGTGCCATCAGTGGGGGGGAGAAGCAGTACTTC
>TRBD1|-|TRBV2|TRBJ2-6
CASSEGDRIGGANVLTF
TGTGCCAGCAGTGAAGGGGACAGAATCGGTGGGGCCAACGTCCTGACTTTC
>TRBD1|-|TRBV4-2|TRBJ2-3
CASSQDGQGAWDTQYF
TGTGCCAGCAGCCAAGACGGACAGGGGGCGTGGGATACGCAGTATTTT
>-|-|TRBV19|TRBJ2-7
CASSIGTGYYEQYF
TGTGCCAGTAGTATAGGAACAGGCTACTACGAGCAGTACTTC
>-|-|TRBV12-3/TRBV12-4|TRBJ1-1
CASSLGVGTEAFF
TGTGCCAGCAGTTTAGGAGTGGGGACTGAAGCTTTCTTT
>-|-|TRBV30|TRBJ1-5
CAWSRDNQPQHF
TGTGCCTGGAGTCGGGACAATCAGCCCCAGCATTTT
>TRBD2|-|TRBV15|TRBJ2-7
CATSRDPLLAAAREQYF
TGTGCCACCAGCAGAGACCCCTTACTAGCGGCCGCCCGAGAGCAGTACTTC
>-|-|TRBV18|TRBJ2-3
CASSPLGNTQYF
TGTGCCAGCTCACCATTGGGAAATACGCAGTATTTT
>-|once|TRBV3-1|TRBJ1-5
CASSQDVSYQPQHF
TGTGCCAGCAGCCAAGATGTCTCGTATCAGCCCCAGCATTTT
>TRBD2|-|TRBV11-3|TRBJ2-1
CASSWGTSGGVKQFF
TGTGCCAGCAGCTGGGGGACTAGCGGAGGCGTGAAGCAGTTCTTC
>TRBD2|-|TRBV11-1|TRBJ2-7
CASSLLRTSGNLQYF
TGTGCCAGCAGCTTATTAAGAACTAGCGGGAATCTGCAGTACTTC
>-|-|TRBV5-4|TRBJ2-5
CASSVDEQTMVAQYF
TGTGCCAGCAGCGTTGACGAGCAAACAATGGTGGCCCAGTACTTC
>TRBD1|-|TRBV2|TRBJ1-5
CASGDRGVNQPQHF
TGTGCCAGCGGGGACAGGGGAGTCAATCAGCCCCAGCATTTT
>-|-|TRBV4-1|TRBJ2-6
CASSQGRETGANVLTF
TGCGCCAGCAGCCAAGGCAGGGAGACTGGGGCCAACGTCCTGACTTTC
>-|-|TRBV6-1|TRBJ2-1
CASSEDSSYNEQFF
TGTGCCAGCAGTGAGGACAGCTCCTACAATGAGCAGTTCTTC
>-|-|TRBV7-9|TRBJ1-2
CASRVDGYTF
TGTGCCAGCAGGGTGGATGGCTACACCTTC
>-|-|TRBV6-5|TRBJ1-4
CASSYSGVKNEKLFF
TGTGCCAGCAGTTACTCGGGGGTCAAGAATGAAAAACTGTTTTTT
>-|-|TRBV5-1|TRBJ2-7
CASSLGVSPYEQYF
TGCGCCAGCAGCTTGGGAGTCAGCCCTTACGAGCAGTACTTC
>-|-|TRBV12-2|TRBJ1-3
CASRFPGAITGNTIYF
TGTGCAAGTCGCTTCCCAGGGGCGATCACTGGAAACACCATATATTTT